The sequence of this T cell receptor beta chain was determined in a study of blood T cell repertoires in COVID-19. Study background: The United States, Italy and Spain provided the acute and convalescent COVID-19 samples. From T cells, B-cell-depleted T cells, or PBMCs came the material, which was cDNA or gDNA.

Per the authors' pipeline: Scientists estimated how many nucleated cells there were by amplifying reference gene primers. The method was immunoSEQ multiplex PCR; TCRdb's version includes in-frame clones alone and lacks a portion of them. V and J calls and clone size are as listed in that table; D and trimming were resolved from the DNA. In the table there are fewer than 40,000 clones, around three quarters of which are singletons. This CDR3 has 14 amino acids. Trimming shortened V by 0 bases and J by 7 bases, and 13 bases separated the two germline ends. Germline V lookup: CDR1 SGHTA, CDR2 FQGNSA. Material: peripheral blood. J is TRBJ2-7 and V is TRBV7-2, with a tentative D call TRBD2 (5 bases). This sequence originates from a man in his sixties with active COVID-19. CDR3 in amino acids: CASSLAIGVREQYF. The CDR3 nucleotides are TGTGCCAGCAGCTTAGCGATCGGGGTACGGGAGCAGTACTTC.